These 4 T cell receptor beta chains came from one sample sequenced in a study of cytomegalovirus exposure and HLA in healthy donors. Data came from immunoSEQ multiplex PCR; TCRdb stores just in-frame clones and leaves some out. Of about 43,000 clones listed, roughly 92% are singletons. Sample: PBMCs. These receptors were taken from a man between 18 and 29 years old in good health and CMV-seronegative.

This clone was found once. The chain has TRBV28 and TRBJ1-5, with 9 nucleotides matching TRBD1. V lost 3 bases, J lost 2 bases, and 5 bases stayed unmatched. Germline CDR1 is MDHEN and CDR2 is SYDVKM. This CDR3 is built from 16 residues. The CDR3 nucleotides read TGTGCCAGCAGTTTTACAGGGGGCAATCGCAATCAGCCCCAGCATTTT. Its translation is CASSFTGGNRNQPQHF.

This sequence joins TRBV29-1 and TRBJ2-3; possibly TRBD2 for D (6 bases). The V and J ends lost 2 bases and 8 bases respectively, with 20 bases between them. The germline V gene encodes CDR1 SQVTM and CDR2 ANQGSEA. The CDR3 is made up of 15 amino acids. The chain's CDR3 is CSVERGGTFKPTQYF. In DNA form, the CDR3 reads TGCAGCGTTGAACGGGGCGGGACCTTCAAACCTACGCAGTATTTT.

The chain links TRBV6-5 to TRBJ2-5; D gene unclear. This CDR3 has 14 amino acids. Germline V CDR1 and CDR2: MNHEY, SVGAGI. Deletions cut 7 bases from V and 5 bases from J, with 17 bases between. The DNA of the CDR3 is TGTGCCAGCATTAATATACACGGGTCGGAGACCCAGTACTTC. As protein: CASINIHGSETQYF.

The chain couples TRBV27 to TRBJ2-1; TRBD2 matches 12 bases. V gave up 3 bases and J gave up 2 bases; unmatched junction bases: 2. From germline, CDR1 is MNHEY and CDR2 SMNVEV (reference sequence). This CDR3 comprises 16 residues. The CDR3 region is CASSLTSGSTYNEQFF. CDR3 in DNA: TGTGCCAGCAGTTTGACTAGCGGGAGTACCTACAATGAGCAGTTCTTC.